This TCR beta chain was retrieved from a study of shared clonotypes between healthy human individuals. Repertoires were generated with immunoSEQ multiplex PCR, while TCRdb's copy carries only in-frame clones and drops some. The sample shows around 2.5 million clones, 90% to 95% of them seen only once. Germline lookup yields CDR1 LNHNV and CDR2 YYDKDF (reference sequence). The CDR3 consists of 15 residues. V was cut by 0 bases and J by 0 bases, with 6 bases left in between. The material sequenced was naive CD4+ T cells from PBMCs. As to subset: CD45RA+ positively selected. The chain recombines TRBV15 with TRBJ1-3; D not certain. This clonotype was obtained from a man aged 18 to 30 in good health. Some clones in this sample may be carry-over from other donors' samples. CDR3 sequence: CATSRDRYSGNTIYF. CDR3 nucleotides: TGTGCCACCAGCAGAGATCGGTACTCTGGAAACACCATATATTTT.